This TCR beta chain was documented in a study of cytomegalovirus exposure and HLA in healthy donors. About the study: An earlier analysis found fewer than 120 million unique TCR beta sequences from around 180 million T cells.

As concerns this clone: As yet, its antigen is unknown. One end of the junction does not line up with germline, which may come from a read error.

Germline CDR1 and CDR2: MNHEY and SMNVEV (reference sequence). The length of the CDR3 is 12 residues. General observations from the study: A classifier reportedly called cytomegalovirus status with high sensitivity and specificity. Analysis was carried out at a later point, and it linked a missense DCLRE1C variant to TCR beta V- and J-gene trimming.

Healthy bone marrow donors formed the donor group. 13 Jbeta primers and 60 Vbeta primers were used for the PCR. Generated by immunoSEQ multiplex PCR, the TCRdb table keeps only in-frame clones and is missing some. Of 100,000 to 150,000 clones listed, 60% to 75% are singletons. The TCR sequence derives from a woman in her forties or fifties in good health and CMV-seropositive. The V gene is TRBV27, the J gene TRBJ1-1; D is uncertain. What was sequenced was PBMCs. The CDR3 DNA follows: TGTGCCAGCAGTTTACTAGCGCTCGTGGGGATCTTT. Residues: CASSLLALVGIF.